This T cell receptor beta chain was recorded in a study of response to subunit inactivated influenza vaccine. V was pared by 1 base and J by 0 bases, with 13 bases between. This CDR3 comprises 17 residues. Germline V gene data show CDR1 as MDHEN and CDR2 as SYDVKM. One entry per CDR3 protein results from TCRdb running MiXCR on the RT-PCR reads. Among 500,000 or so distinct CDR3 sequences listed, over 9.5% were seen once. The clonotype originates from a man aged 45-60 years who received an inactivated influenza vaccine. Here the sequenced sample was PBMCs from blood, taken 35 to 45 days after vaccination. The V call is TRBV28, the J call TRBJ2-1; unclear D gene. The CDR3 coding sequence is TGTGCCAGCAGTTTATTGGTGCAAAGGAGCTCCTACAATGAGCAGTTCTTC. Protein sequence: CASSLLVQRSSYNEQFF.